Each of the 29 T cell receptor beta chains below was sequenced from the same sample in a study of blood T cell repertoires in COVID-19. Generated by immunoSEQ multiplex PCR, the TCRdb table keeps only in-frame clones and is missing some. The data show 49,000 or so clones, over 75% seen once. Specimen: peripheral blood. These receptors all stem from a man aged 50-60 years with active COVID-19.

The rearrangement joins TRBV7-2 to TRBJ2-1; D possibly corresponds to TRBD2 (5 bases). This CDR3 has 14 residues. Trimming shortened V by 2 bases and J by 7 bases, and 12 bases separated the two germline ends. Looked up from germline, CDR1 is SGHTA and CDR2 is FQGNSA. CDR3 sequence: CASSLPRTENEQFF. In DNA form, the CDR3 reads TGTGCCAGCAGCTTACCCCGGACTGAGAATGAGCAGTTCTTC.

This rearrangement joins TRBV15 to TRBJ2-3, with 10 bases fitting TRBD2. Germline V CDR1 and CDR2: LNHNV, YYDKDF (reference sequence). V trimming: 4 bases; J trimming: 5 bases; junction bases outside the gene matches: 9. CDR3 length: 16 amino acids. The CDR3 reads CATSTLAGAFVDTQYF. In nucleotides, the CDR3 is TGTGCCACCAGCACCCTAGCGGGAGCGTTTGTAGATACGCAGTATTTT.

This chain links TRBV21-1 with TRBJ2-1; the table's TRBD1 call for D was not verified on the DNA. TRBV21-1 is marked as a pseudogene. This CDR3 region has 16 residues. The CDR3 spells CASSPWGDRPRHEQFF. In DNA, the CDR3 is TGTGCCAGCAGCCCATGGGGGGACAGGCCACGACATGAGCAGTTCTTC.

The gene calls are TRBV5-1 and TRBJ2-1, with 10 bases lining up with TRBD1. The V and J ends lost 6 bases and 2 bases, in that order; junction bases with no gene match: 5. CDR3 length: 15 amino acids. Looked up from germline, CDR1 is SGHRS and CDR2 is YFSETQ. The CDR3 here is CASMGQGSTYNEQFF. The CDR3 DNA follows: TGCGCCAGCATGGGACAGGGGTCCACCTACAATGAGCAGTTCTTC.

V is TRBV6-2 or TRBV6-3 and J is TRBJ1-4, with D possibly matching TRBD1 (5 bases). V was shortened by 0 bases and J by 3 bases, with 11 bases between the two germline ends. Germline values: CDR1 MNHEY, CDR2 SVGEGT. The CDR3 has 16 residues. This CDR3 is CASSYSTKGSNEKLFF. DNA of the CDR3: TGTGCCAGCAGTTACTCGACGAAGGGGTCTAATGAAAAACTGTTTTTT.

The gene calls are TRBV5-1 and TRBJ1-1, with D possibly TRBD1 on 5 matching bases. The germline V and J ends were trimmed by 3 bases and 0 bases, with 9 bases remaining between them. CDR3 size: 14 residues. Germline V CDR1 and CDR2: SGHRS, YFSETQ. The CDR3 loop reads CASSWGGMNTEAFF. CDR3 bases: TGCGCCAGCAGCTGGGGGGGAATGAACACTGAAGCTTTCTTT.

The J gene is TRBJ2-1, the V gene TRBV5-1; TRBD2 matches 7 bases. CDR3 length: 14 residues. V trimming: 3 bases; J trimming: 6 bases; junction bases outside the gene matches: 6. The germline gives CDR1 SGHRS, CDR2 YFSETQ. CDR3 nucleotides: TGCGCCAGCAGCTGGTCGGGAGGATCCAATGAGCAGTTCTTC. Its translation is CASSWSGGSNEQFF.

The rearrangement uses TRBV5-1 and TRBJ2-7; 11 bases are a match to TRBD2. Germline CDR1 and CDR2: SGHRS and YFSETQ. V lost 4 bases to trimming and J lost 2 bases; unmatched junction nucleotides: 5. The CDR3 totals 15 residues. CDR3 sequence reads: CASSPTSGSTYEQYF. Here the CDR3 DNA reads TGCGCCAGCAGCCCTACTAGCGGGAGCACCTACGAGCAGTACTTC.

The genes are TRBV5-5 and TRBJ2-7; D remains ambiguous. The CDR3 contains 13 residues. Trimming pared 3 bases from V and 3 bases from J, leaving 10 bases between. Germline V gives CDR1 SGHKS, CDR2 YYEKEE (reference sequence). The CDR3 DNA reads TGTGCCAGCAGCTCGGTGATATTCTACGAGCAGTACTTC. This encodes CASSSVIFYEQYF.

The chain combines TRBV2 with TRBJ2-1, with 11 nucleotides matching TRBD2. Germline values: CDR1 SNHLY, CDR2 FYNNEI. Losses at the gene ends were 5 bases for V and 10 bases for J; bases not matched to a gene: 10. The CDR3 runs 15 residues. CDR3 sequence: CASSITSGSAEEQFF. DNA for the CDR3: TGTGCCAGCAGTATAACTAGCGGGAGTGCAGAGGAGCAGTTCTTC.

This sequence joins TRBV2 and TRBJ2-1; the D gene is possibly TRBD2 (6 bases). This CDR3 is 17 amino acids long. V lost 3 bases, J lost 0 bases, and 15 bases lay in between. Germline CDR1 reads SNHLY; CDR2 reads FYNNEI. CDR3 coding DNA: TGTGCCAGCAGTGAGTGGAGGGCTGGAAGCTCCTACAATGAGCAGTTCTTC. Its protein product is CASSEWRAGSSYNEQFF.

V is TRBV5-1 and J is TRBJ2-5; 8 positions match TRBD1. Germline V lookup: CDR1 SGHRS, CDR2 YFSETQ. This CDR3 is 15 amino acids long. V lost 3 bases and J lost 5; bases outside the gene matches: 9. CDR3 nucleotides: TGCGCCAGCAGCTCTAGCCAGGGGGCGGCGGAGACCCAGTACTTC. This sequence encodes CASSSSQGAAETQYF.

The gene calls are TRBV5-1 and TRBJ1-6, with TRBD1 matching over 12 bases. Germline CDR1 is SGHRS and CDR2 is YFSETQ. V lost 4 bases to trimming and J lost 13 bases; unmatched junction nucleotides: 6. CDR3 length equals 14 residues. The CDR3 sequence is CASSPGQGAFPLHF. The DNA for the CDR3 is TGCGCCAGCAGCCCGGGACAGGGGGCCTTCCCCCTCCACTTT.

This clone showed up just a few times. V and J are TRBV4-1 and TRBJ2-2; 8 nucleotides agree with TRBD1. Germline CDR1 reads MGHRA; CDR2 reads YSYEKL. After removal of 2 bases from V and 7 bases from J, the junction contained 6 bases not matched to a gene. The CDR3 spans 15 residues. CDR3 amino acids: CASSQSQGAVGELFF. The CDR3 nucleotides are TGCGCCAGCAGCCAAAGCCAGGGGGCGGTCGGGGAGCTGTTTTTT.

The J gene is TRBJ1-2, the V gene TRBV7-6; TRBD1 matches at 9 bases. The junction had 10 bases not matched to a gene; V was cut back by 0 bases and J by 8 bases. This CDR3 comprises 16 residues. Germline CDR1 SGHVS, CDR2 FNYEAQ. The CDR3 DNA is TGTGCCAGCAGCTTAGCAGGGGGACAGGGAGGGGACGGCTACACCTTC. It is translated as CASSLAGGQGGDGYTF.

Concerning this clone: Just one base apart from a much larger clone, this may be a read error. This same CDR3 is encoded by further DNA sequences in the sample. The chain couples TRBV5-4 to TRBJ2-5; D not resolved. The CDR3 runs 12 residues. Germline CDR1 is SGHNT and CDR2 is YYREEE (reference sequence). Trimming shortened V by 3 bases and J by 2 bases, and 5 bases separated the two germline ends. CDR3: CASSSVQETQYF. In DNA form, the CDR3 reads TGTGCCAGCAGCTCTGTACAAGAGACCCAGTACTTC.

The chain couples TRBV4-3 to TRBJ1-2; D is possibly TRBD1 (5 bases). The V gene's germline CDR1 is LGHNA and CDR2 YSLEER. Trimming pared 1 base from V and 3 bases from J, leaving 9 bases between. This CDR3 is built from 14 residues. The CDR3 DNA reads TGCGCCAGCAGCCAAGGACAGCCCGACTATGGCTACACCTTC. The encoded protein is CASSQGQPDYGYTF.

The V gene is TRBV3-1 (or the pseudogene TRBV3-2), the J gene TRBJ2-4, with D perhaps TRBD1 (6 bases). This CDR3 spans 14 amino acids. The germline V and J ends were trimmed by 4 bases and 6 bases, with 13 bases remaining between them. Germline V lookup: CDR1 LGHDT, CDR2 YNNKEL (reference sequence). CDR3 bases: TGTGCCAGCAGCCGGGACACCCAACCAAACATTCAGTACTTC. Encoded protein: CASSRDTQPNIQYF.

The chain couples TRBV7-2 to TRBJ1-2; no clear D. Deletions cut 4 bases from V and 8 bases from J, with 11 bases between. Germline CDR1 SGHTA, CDR2 FQGNSA. The CDR3 consists of 12 residues. CDR3 amino acids: CASSSAQAGYTF. DNA for the CDR3: TGTGCCAGCAGCTCCGCCCAAGCAGGCTACACCTTC. Supplemented by reference TRBV7-2 and TRBJ1-2, the full variable domain reads GAGVSQSPSNKVTEKGKDVELRCDPISGHTALYWYRQSLGQGLEFLIYFQGNSAPDKSGLPSDRFSAERTGGSVSTLTIQRTQQEDSAVYLCASSSAQAGYTFGSGTRLTVV.

The rearrangement links TRBV7-2 to TRBJ2-1, with D maybe TRBD1 (6 bases). This CDR3 is built from 13 residues. Trimming pared 0 bases from V and 8 bases from J, leaving 8 bases between. Germline assignment: CDR1 SGHTA and CDR2 FQGNSA. The CDR3, as DNA: TGTGCCAGCAGCTTAGCGGACAGTTATGAGCAGTTCTTC. This codes for CASSLADSYEQFF.

This chain uses TRBV2 with TRBJ2-7; D is unresolved. CDR3 length equals 10 residues. Trimming took 11 bases from V and 6 from J, leaving 11 bases between them. CDR1 is SNHLY and CDR2 is FYNNEI in the germline V gene. CDR3 coding DNA: TGTGCCGGATACCCGGGCGAGCAGTACTTC. This gives the protein CAGYPGEQYF.

This clone has more than one count but fewer than ten. This sequence joins TRBV6-6 and TRBJ1-3; 9 bases fit TRBD1. The length of the CDR3 is 18 residues. After removal of 5 bases from V and 5 bases from J, the junction contained 16 bases not matched to a gene. The germline V gene has CDR1 MNHNY and CDR2 SVGAGI (reference sequence). The CDR3 sequence: CASSPNANRDRDRNTIYF. The CDR3 bases are TGTGCCAGCAGTCCAAACGCGAACCGGGACAGGGACCGAAACACCATATATTTT.

This chain links TRBV7-9 with TRBJ2-7, with 7 bases aligning to TRBD2. The CDR3 sequence is 15 residues long. The trim removed 5 bases at V and 3 bases at J, leaving 10 bases unmatched. Germline CDR1 is SEHNR and CDR2 is FQNEAQ (reference sequence). The CDR3 bases are TGTGCCAGCAGCCCGAGACTAGCAAGTGACTACGAGCAGTACTTC. This sequence encodes CASSPRLASDYEQYF.

This chain joins TRBV30 and TRBJ1-2; 9 positions match TRBD1. CDR1 and CDR2 from the germline V gene are GTSNPN and SVGIG (reference sequence). The CDR3 extends over 13 amino acids. J was trimmed by 7 bases and V by 3 bases; bases with no gene match: 6. Written as DNA, the CDR3 is TGTGCCTGGAGGCCACAGGGGGCGCCTGGCTACACCTTC. It yields the protein CAWRPQGAPGYTF.

The CDR3 DNA sequence: TGTGCCAGCAGCGACCCCCAGGGCCCTGGAAACACCATATATTTT. Protein product: CASSDPQGPGNTIYF. V is TRBV5-4 and J is TRBJ1-3; the D gene is possibly TRBD1 (5 bases). Per the germline V gene, CDR1 is SGHNT and CDR2 is YYREEE (reference sequence). V shed 4 bases and J shed 2 bases, with 13 bases lying between them. This CDR3 region has 15 residues.

This chain joins TRBV27 and TRBJ1-6; the D is unclear. With 2 bases removed from V and 7 bases from J, the gap between germline ends came to 6 bases. The CDR3 contains 13 residues. The germline V gene has CDR1 MNHEY and CDR2 SMNVEV (reference sequence). This CDR3 is CASSLIRNSPLHF. The CDR3 nucleotides are TGTGCCAGCAGTTTAATACGGAATTCACCCCTCCACTTT.

The chain combines TRBV3-1 (or the pseudogene TRBV3-2) with TRBJ2-1, with 8 positions matching TRBD1. Germline CDR1 reads LGHDT; CDR2 reads YNNKEL (reference sequence). J gave up 7 bases and V 4 bases, and 6 bases lay outside the gene matches. The CDR3 extends over 14 amino acids. Here the CDR3 DNA reads TGTGCCAGCAGCCTACCGGGACAGGTGAATGAGCAGTTCTTC. This translates into CASSLPGQVNEQFF.

J is TRBJ2-5 and V is TRBV5-1; 7 bases are shared with TRBD2. In germline, CDR1 is SGHRS, CDR2 YFSETQ. The CDR3 has 15 amino acids. J lost 5 bases, V lost 0 bases, and 7 bases had no gene match. The DNA for the CDR3 is TGCGCCAGCAGCTTGGAGGGAGGGTATCGGGAGACCCAGTACTTC. Residues: CASSLEGGYRETQYF.

The chain recombines TRBV6-1 with TRBJ2-7; D is undetermined. There are 12 residues in the CDR3. Looked up from germline, CDR1 is MNHNS and CDR2 is SASEGT. Trimming removed 5 bases at V and 3 bases at J, with 8 bases between. In DNA, the CDR3 is TGTGCCAGCAGTCCCCTCGGCTACGAGCAGTACTTC. Amino acid sequence: CASSPLGYEQYF.